Listed here is a single T cell receptor beta chain. Its matching antigen is unknown. The source of the sample is a study of CD8+ T cells in alopecia areata. In the study overall: Tofacitinib therapy lasting 6 to 18 months was followed by 6 months off drug.

The V end lost 3 bases, the J end lost 12 bases, and 14 bases lay between the germline ends. The CDR3 covers 13 residues. Germline loops: CDR1 MNHNS, CDR2 SASEGT. Findings of the study overall: Scalp lesions, especially in alopecia totalis/universalis, had higher clonality than normal scalp. Both scalp clonality and the expanded CD8+ clones among the top 100 showed a significant decrease with tofacitinib. A large proportion of expanded lesional clones were detected persisting in scalp and blood during tofacitinib.

Extracted RNA was reverse transcribed into cDNA, the sequencing template. Clones were read by immunoSEQ multiplex PCR, and TCRdb kept only the in-frame ones, dropping some. The table shows 150,000 or so clones, with roughly 54% occurring only once. Noted treatment: oral pan-JAK inhibitor, 5-10 mg twice daily. J is TRBJ1-4 and V is TRBV6-1; D possibly corresponds to TRBD1 (6 bases). This material consisted of CD8+ T cells sorted from blood, taken at week 4, from a patient treated with tofacitinib. The origin of this receptor is a human donor with alopecia areata. The CDR3 nucleotides are TGTGCCAGCAGTGATAGAATACAGGGAGAACTGTTTTTT. As protein: CASSDRIQGELFF.